Listed below are T cell receptor beta chains from one sample, sequenced in a study of T-cell reconstitution after alpha-beta-depleted transplantation in children. TCRdb processed the PCR reads anew with MiXCR; each CDR3 protein has one entry. The sample includes about a million distinct CDR3 sequences, around 30% seen only once; the top ten take over 25%. The sample was PBMCs, mostly from graft donor cells, taken 360 days after TCRalphabeta/CD19-depleted stem cell transplant. These TCRs come from a boy younger than two who had a stem cell transplant for SCID, so the T cells may come from the graft donor. The conserved cysteine and the conserved F or W are not part of the CDR3 here. The order of the fields is D gene, V gene, J gene, CDR3 protein. D genes are given only for firm matches.

NA	TRBV7-9	TRBJ2-7	ASSLGRDFSYEQY
NA	TRBV6-2/TRBV6-3	TRBJ2-3	ASTQELPSTDTQY
NA	TRBV5-1	TRBJ2-7	ASSLTPRTLPYEQY
NA	TRBV20-1	TRBJ1-2	SARDPGQGYGYT
NA	TRBV7-2	TRBJ2-2	ASSLRRTRNTGELF
TRBD2	TRBV20-1	TRBJ2-3	SATGGAADTQY
NA	TRBV3-1	TRBJ2-1	ASSQVFYNEQF
TRBD1	TRBV5-1	TRBJ2-7	ASSSGGGHTYEQY
NA	TRBV12-3/TRBV12-4	TRBJ2-7	ASSPTGTVYEQY
NA	TRBV27	TRBJ2-3	ASGPGQLGTDTQY
NA	TRBV5-1	TRBJ2-1	ASRLGWDEQF
NA	TRBV12-5	TRBJ1-2	ASGFRGGYT
NA	TRBV4-2	TRBJ2-7	ASSLDRRSGVNYEQY
TRBD1	TRBV5-1	TRBJ1-1	ASFRDSEAF
NA	TRBV28	TRBJ2-5	ASSLGGQIQETQY
TRBD1	TRBV29-1	TRBJ1-1	SVTGTGGTEAF
NA	TRBV7-9	TRBJ2-5	ASRGLPETQY